A selection of T cell receptor beta chains follows, all from one sample in a study of T cell responses to AZD1222 COVID-19 vaccine. Assay used: immunoSEQ multiplex PCR; TCRdb lists only in-frame clones, some missing. This table has 85,000 to 100,000 clones, approximately 80% appearing once. Source: peripheral blood, taken on day 0 of AZD1222 vaccination. The receptors originated from an adult in good health. Each CDR3 is given with its conserved first and last residue. A D gene is named only where the DNA matches it firmly. Only some rows state a clone size, as once, few, many or a class for expanded clones.

TRBJ1-2	.	TRBV28	TRBD1	CASNPTLGQGWDYGYTF	TGTGCCAGCAATCCTACCCTTGGACAGGGGTGGGACTATGGCTACACCTTC
TRBJ2-5	.	TRBV7-2	.	CASSPDRETQYF	TGTGCCAGCAGCCCCGACAGAGAGACCCAGTACTTC
TRBJ2-6	.	TRBV30	.	CAWSGGPSGANVLTF	TGTGCCTGGAGTGGTGGTCCCTCTGGGGCCAACGTCCTGACTTTC
TRBJ2-7	.	TRBV6-5	.	CASSFTGTVSYEQYF	TGTGCCAGCAGTTTTACCGGGACGGTCTCCTACGAGCAGTACTTC
TRBJ1-1	.	TRBV6-1	.	CASSEQVGYTEAFF	TGTGCCAGCAGTGAACAAGTAGGGTACACTGAAGCTTTCTTT
TRBJ1-2	.	TRBV7-8	.	CASSSGVEYYGYTF	TGTGCCAGCAGCTCAGGGGTGGAATACTATGGCTACACCTTC
TRBJ2-7	.	TRBV6-5	.	CASSMGPGPTYEQYF	TGTGCCAGCAGTATGGGGCCTGGGCCGACCTACGAGCAGTACTTC
TRBJ1-3	.	TRBV5-8	.	CASSFLSSGNTIYF	TGTGCCAGCAGCTTTCTTTCCTCTGGAAACACCATATATTTT
TRBJ2-1	.	TRBV5-1	TRBD1	CASSLGTGGYNEQFF	TGCGCCAGCAGCTTGGGGACAGGGGGATACAATGAGCAGTTCTTC
TRBJ2-7	.	TRBV28	TRBD1	CASSLLVPGQVAYEQYF	TGTGCCAGCAGTTTATTGGTCCCGGGACAGGTCGCCTACGAGCAGTACTTC
TRBJ2-5	.	TRBV28	TRBD2	CASAEAGGREETQYF	TGTGCCTCAGCCGAAGCGGGAGGTCGGGAAGAGACCCAGTACTTC
TRBJ2-3	.	TRBV7-9	TRBD2	CAKGLAGATDTQYF	TGTGCCAAGGGACTAGCGGGAGCCACAGATACGCAGTATTTT
TRBJ1-1	.	TRBV2	.	CATQLNTEAFF	TGTGCCACCCAACTTAACACTGAAGCTTTCTTT
TRBJ1-2	.	TRBV7-6	.	CASSLDTGAGGIGYTF	TGTGCCAGCAGCTTAGATACGGGGGCGGGAGGGATCGGCTACACCTTC
TRBJ1-5	few	TRBV4-1	.	CASSQVGFQPQHF	TGCGCCAGCAGCCAAGTGGGCTTTCAGCCCCAGCATTTT
TRBJ1-1	.	TRBV3-1/TRBV3-2	TRBD1	CASSRNFAGGDTEAFF	TGTGCCAGCAGCCGCAACTTCGCAGGGGGGGACACTGAAGCTTTCTTT
TRBJ2-6	.	TRBV24-1	.	CATSDIGNSGANVLTF	TGTGCCACCAGTGATATAGGCAACTCTGGGGCCAACGTCCTGACTTTC
TRBJ1-1	.	TRBV30	.	CAWSVSGGTEAFF	TGTGCCTGGAGTGTATCCGGCGGCACTGAAGCTTTCTTT
TRBJ1-1	.	TRBV5-1	TRBD1	CASSPQGAPNTEAFF	TGCGCCAGCAGCCCTCAGGGGGCCCCGAACACTGAAGCTTTCTTT
TRBJ1-2	.	TRBV28	TRBD1	CASSPAGQASIGGYTF	TGTGCCAGCAGCCCCGCGGGACAGGCCTCTATTGGTGGCTACACCTTC
TRBJ2-1	once	TRBV2	TRBD2	CASRGPSGANEQFF	TGTGCCAGCCGTGGCCCTAGCGGGGCCAATGAGCAGTTCTTC
TRBJ1-5	.	TRBV10-3	.	CAISDWTIPQHF	TGTGCCATCAGTGATTGGACAATTCCCCAGCATTTT
TRBJ2-3	.	TRBV6-5	TRBD2	CASSYSAGEGDTQYF	TGTGCCAGCAGTTACTCGGCGGGAGAGGGAGATACGCAGTATTTT
TRBJ1-5	.	TRBV20-1	.	CSASKHSNQPQHF	TGCAGTGCTAGTAAACATAGCAATCAGCCCCAGCATTTT
TRBJ2-7	.	TRBV11-2	.	CASTPSVDLHYEQYF	TGTGCCAGCACCCCCTCCGTGGACCTCCACTACGAGCAGTACTTC
TRBJ1-6	.	TRBV6-4	TRBD1	CASSVFRGQGVERNSPLHF	TGTGCCAGCAGTGTCTTTCGGGGACAGGGGGTGGAGAGGAATTCACCCCTCCACTTT
TRBJ2-1	.	TRBV6-5	TRBD1	CASSNSGGDYNEQFF	TGTGCCAGCAGTAACTCAGGGGGCGACTACAATGAGCAGTTCTTC
TRBJ2-5	few	TRBV10-2	.	CASSAVLRETQYF	TGCGCCAGCAGTGCCGTTCTGAGAGAGACCCAGTACTTC